This is a list of T cell receptor beta chains from one sample in a study of cytomegalovirus exposure and HLA in healthy donors. Using immunoSEQ multiplex PCR, the repertoire was profiled, and TCRdb retains in-frame clones only, with some absent. The sample lists about 190,000 clones, about 77% occurring once. The sequenced sample consisted of PBMCs. The receptors come from a young man in good health and CMV-seropositive. Both conserved end residues are part of each CDR3. A D gene is named only where the DNA matches it firmly. A row's size may be missing; if present it is once, few, many or a size class.

D: TRBD1; J: TRBJ1-5; V: TRBV6-1; size: once; CDR3: CASSSWTGGNQPQHF; DNA: TGTGCCAGCAGTTCCTGGACAGGGGGCAATCAGCCCCAGCATTTT
D: NA; J: TRBJ2-6; V: TRBV7-2; size: NA; CDR3: CASSLALGPGANVLTF; DNA: TGTGCCAGCAGCTTAGCACTGGGCCCTGGGGCCAACGTCCTGACTTTC
D: TRBD2; J: TRBJ2-3; V: TRBV7-7; size: NA; CDR3: CASSPGLAGSTDTQYF; DNA: TGTGCTAGCAGCCCGGGACTAGCGGGGTCCACAGATACGCAGTATTTT
D: TRBD1; J: TRBJ1-5; V: TRBV28; size: few; CDR3: CASRTGFNQPQHF; DNA: TGTGCCAGTCGGACAGGGTTTAATCAGCCCCAGCATTTT
D: NA; J: TRBJ2-1; V: TRBV11-3; size: NA; CDR3: CASSLDRAPYNEQFF; DNA: TGTGCCAGCAGCTTAGACAGGGCCCCCTACAATGAGCAGTTCTTC
D: TRBD1; J: TRBJ2-7; V: TRBV7-8; size: NA; CDR3: CASSLNAGGADEQYF; DNA: TGTGCCAGCAGCTTAAATGCAGGGGGCGCCGACGAGCAGTACTTC
D: NA; J: TRBJ1-5; V: TRBV10-3; size: NA; CDR3: CAISESAGVQPQHF; DNA: TGTGCCATCAGTGAGTCGGCAGGTGTTCAGCCCCAGCATTTT
D: NA; J: TRBJ2-7; V: TRBV2; size: NA; CDR3: CASRLTGTSYEQYF; DNA: TGTGCCAGCCGCCTAACAGGGACCTCCTACGAGCAGTACTTC
D: TRBD1; J: TRBJ2-3; V: TRBV27; size: NA; CDR3: CASSFRQGFGDTQYF; DNA: TGTGCCAGCAGTTTCCGACAGGGCTTTGGAGATACGCAGTATTTT
D: NA; J: TRBJ1-5; V: TRBV2; size: once; CDR3: CASSVGGGGNQPQHF; DNA: TGTGCCAGCAGTGTTGGAGGGGGGGGCAATCAGCCCCAGCATTTT
D: TRBD1; J: TRBJ1-5; V: TRBV2; size: NA; CDR3: CAGTGTVGQPQHF; DNA: TGTGCCGGCACCGGGACAGTAGGTCAGCCCCAGCATTTT
D: TRBD2; J: TRBJ2-7; V: TRBV4-2; size: few; CDR3: CASSPGTSGRYEQYF; DNA: TGTGCCAGCAGCCCCGGGACTAGCGGGCGGTACGAGCAGTACTTC
D: NA; J: TRBJ1-5; V: TRBV4-3; size: NA; CDR3: CASSQAPNQPQHF; DNA: TGCGCCAGCAGCCAAGCTCCCAATCAGCCCCAGCATTTT
D: NA; J: TRBJ1-1; V: TRBV6-5; size: NA; CDR3: CASSYLWTSEAFF; DNA: TGTGCCAGCAGTTACCTCTGGACATCAGAAGCTTTCTTT
D: NA; J: TRBJ2-1; V: TRBV12-2; size: NA; CDR3: CASRLAPRGPYNEQFF; DNA: TGTGCAAGTCGCTTAGCCCCTAGGGGGCCCTACAATGAGCAGTTCTTC
D: NA; J: TRBJ1-5; V: TRBV7-6; size: NA; CDR3: CASSLAGGNQPQHF; DNA: TGTGCCAGCAGCTTAGCCGGGGGGAATCAGCCCCAGCATTTT
D: TRBD2; J: TRBJ2-3; V: TRBV18; size: NA; CDR3: CASSLAGAITDTQYF; DNA: TGTGCCAGCTCACTAGCGGGGGCCATCACAGATACGCAGTATTTT
D: TRBD1; J: TRBJ1-1; V: TRBV28; size: NA; CDR3: CASYRTGLMNTEAFF; DNA: TGTGCCAGCTACAGGACAGGGTTAATGAACACTGAAGCTTTCTTT
D: TRBD1; J: TRBJ2-1; V: TRBV9; size: NA; CDR3: CASSVEAWAQGDEQFF; DNA: TGTGCCAGCAGCGTAGAAGCCTGGGCACAGGGGGATGAGCAGTTCTTC
D: NA; J: TRBJ2-7; V: TRBV15; size: NA; CDR3: CATSASRASYEQYF; DNA: TGTGCCACCAGCGCATCCAGGGCGTCCTACGAGCAGTACTTC
D: TRBD2; J: TRBJ2-7; V: TRBV2; size: NA; CDR3: CASKRVAGVYEQYF; DNA: TGTGCCAGCAAGAGGGTAGCGGGGGTCTACGAGCAGTACTTC
D: NA; J: TRBJ1-1; V: TRBV25-1; size: NA; CDR3: CASSESWRVTEAFF; DNA: TGTGCCAGCAGTGAATCGTGGCGGGTGACTGAAGCTTTCTTT
D: NA; J: TRBJ1-3; V: TRBV15; size: NA; CDR3: CATGTLASGNTIYF; DNA: TGTGCCACCGGCACTTTAGCCTCTGGAAACACCATATATTTT
D: NA; J: TRBJ2-1; V: TRBV10-3; size: NA; CDR3: CAISFGQKKKEQFF; DNA: TGTGCCATCAGTTTCGGACAGAAAAAAAAAGAGCAGTTCTTC
D: NA; J: TRBJ1-2; V: TRBV14; size: NA; CDR3: CASSQESGIYGYTF; DNA: TGTGCCAGCAGCCAAGAATCGGGAATCTATGGCTACACCTTC
D: NA; J: TRBJ2-3; V: TRBV30; size: NA; CDR3: CAWSEAADTQYF; DNA: TGTGCCTGGAGTGAGGCGGCAGATACGCAGTATTTT
D: NA; J: TRBJ1-1; V: TRBV5-1; size: NA; CDR3: CASSWGTGPVGEAFF; DNA: TGCGCCAGCAGCTGGGGGACTGGTCCCGTGGGAGAAGCTTTCTTT
D: NA; J: TRBJ1-2; V: TRBV7-3; size: once; CDR3: CASSPGEGYGYTF; DNA: TGTGCCAGCAGCCCAGGGGAGGGCTATGGCTACACCTTC
D: TRBD1; J: TRBJ2-7; V: TRBV9; size: NA; CDR3: CASSHSKTGELAPSYEQYF; DNA: TGTGCCAGCAGCCATTCTAAGACAGGGGAACTAGCCCCCTCCTACGAGCAGTACTTC
D: NA; J: TRBJ2-1; V: TRBV9; size: NA; CDR3: CASSVRGLSYNEQFF; DNA: TGTGCCAGCAGCGTAAGAGGATTATCCTACAATGAGCAGTTCTTC
D: TRBD1; J: TRBJ1-1; V: TRBV4-3; size: few; CDR3: CASSQDSSLGQGAGVTEAFF; DNA: TGCGCCAGCAGCCAAGATAGTTCGTTGGGACAGGGGGCGGGGGTCACTGAAGCTTTCTTT
D: NA; J: TRBJ2-1; V: TRBV11-2; size: NA; CDR3: CASSLRTAESYNEQFF; DNA: TGTGCCAGCAGCTTAAGGACTGCCGAGTCCTACAATGAGCAGTTCTTC
D: TRBD1; J: TRBJ1-1; V: TRBV5-6; size: few; CDR3: CASSRDRARFEAFF; DNA: TGTGCCAGCAGTCGGGACAGGGCCCGATTTGAAGCTTTCTTT
D: NA; J: TRBJ2-4; V: TRBV18; size: few; CDR3: CASSPSQLTGNIQYF; DNA: TGTGCCAGCTCACCAAGCCAATTAACAGGGAACATTCAGTACTTC
D: NA; J: TRBJ2-1; V: TRBV5-1; size: NA; CDR3: CASSSIGGNSYNEQFF; DNA: TGCGCCAGCAGCTCCATTGGGGGCAACTCCTACAATGAGCAGTTCTTC
D: NA; J: TRBJ1-3; V: TRBV25-1; size: NA; CDR3: CASSEWGGGNTIYF; DNA: TGTGCCAGCAGTGAATGGGGGGGTGGAAACACCATATATTTT
D: NA; J: TRBJ1-2; V: TRBV21-1; size: NA; CDR3: CASSTKRAPGQGWEGYTF; DNA: TGTGCCAGCAGCACAAAGAGGGCTCCGGGACAGGGATGGGAAGGCTACACCTTC
D: NA; J: TRBJ2-1; V: TRBV11-2; size: NA; CDR3: CASSLGPLGFF; DNA: TGTGCCAGCAGCTTAGGTCCCCTCGGGTTCTTC
D: TRBD1; J: TRBJ1-1; V: TRBV30; size: NA; CDR3: CAWCTGGRTEAFF; DNA: TGTGCCTGGTGCACAGGGGGCCGGACTGAAGCTTTCTTT
D: TRBD1; J: TRBJ1-4; V: TRBV19; size: NA; CDR3: CASSSRATGGTNEKLFF; DNA: TGTGCCAGTAGTAGTCGGGCCACAGGGGGGACTAATGAAAAACTGTTTTTT